The rows below give T cell receptor beta chains drawn from one sample of a study of shared clonotypes between healthy human individuals. Clones were sequenced by immunoSEQ multiplex PCR, and TCRdb holds only the in-frame ones, with some missing. The repertoire holds over 1.5 million clones, with 95% to 99% as singletons. Specimen: naive CD4+ T cells sorted from blood. The receptors were sampled from a man aged 30 to 39 in good health. CDR3s include the opening cysteine and the closing phenylalanine or tryptophan. Fields, in order: CDR3 protein, CDR3 DNA, J gene, D gene, clone size, V gene. A D gene is named only where the DNA matches it firmly. Not every row has a clone size; where given, it reads once, few, many or a size class.

cdr3_aa: CASSPRAGGSTEAFF
cdr3_nt: TGTGCCAGTAGTCCCCGAGCAGGGGGGAGCACTGAAGCTTTCTTT
j_call: TRBJ1-1
d_call: TRBD1
clone_size: -
v_call: TRBV19

cdr3_aa: CASSVVAGSQPQHF
cdr3_nt: TGTGCCAGCAGCGTAGTTGCAGGATCTCAGCCCCAGCATTTT
j_call: TRBJ1-5
d_call: -
clone_size: -
v_call: TRBV9

cdr3_aa: CASSEYPGQDSYEQYF
cdr3_nt: TGTGCCAGCAGTGAATACCCCGGACAGGACTCCTACGAGCAGTACTTC
j_call: TRBJ2-7
d_call: TRBD1
clone_size: -
v_call: TRBV25-1

cdr3_aa: CASSPPGGETQYF
cdr3_nt: TGTGCCAGCAGCCCGCCCGGGGGGGAGACCCAGTACTTC
j_call: TRBJ2-5
d_call: TRBD2
clone_size: -
v_call: TRBV7-9

cdr3_aa: CASSDRRRVPNQPQHF
cdr3_nt: TGTGCCAGTAGTGACCGTAGGCGGGTACCCAATCAGCCCCAGCATTTT
j_call: TRBJ1-5
d_call: -
clone_size: -
v_call: TRBV19

cdr3_aa: CASSLRGSSYNEQFF
cdr3_nt: TGTGCCAGCAGCCTAAGGGGGAGCTCCTACAATGAGCAGTTCTTC
j_call: TRBJ2-1
d_call: -
clone_size: once
v_call: TRBV7-9

cdr3_aa: CASSLTGTGSNTEAFF
cdr3_nt: TGCGCCAGCAGCTTGACGGGGACAGGGTCGAACACTGAAGCTTTCTTT
j_call: TRBJ1-1
d_call: TRBD1
clone_size: -
v_call: TRBV5-1

cdr3_aa: CASSPRTSGYEQYF
cdr3_nt: TGCGCCAGCAGCCCCCGGACTAGCGGATACGAGCAGTACTTC
j_call: TRBJ2-7
d_call: TRBD2
clone_size: -
v_call: TRBV5-1

cdr3_aa: CASSPVASRTSGNEQFF
cdr3_nt: TGTGCCAGCAGCCCAGTAGCTAGTAGGACTAGCGGGAATGAGCAGTTCTTC
j_call: TRBJ2-1
d_call: TRBD2
clone_size: -
v_call: TRBV11-2

cdr3_aa: CASAKGSYTDTQYF
cdr3_nt: TGTGCCAGCGCTAAAGGCAGTTACACAGATACGCAGTATTTT
j_call: TRBJ2-3
d_call: -
clone_size: -
v_call: TRBV11-2

cdr3_aa: CASSFPPWRELNNEQFF
cdr3_nt: TGTGCCAGCAGCTTCCCCCCGTGGCGGGAACTCAACAATGAGCAGTTCTTC
j_call: TRBJ2-1
d_call: -
clone_size: -
v_call: TRBV7-8

cdr3_aa: CASSLNTDNYGYTF
cdr3_nt: TGCGCCAGCAGCTTGAACACAGATAACTATGGCTACACCTTC
j_call: TRBJ1-2
d_call: -
clone_size: -
v_call: TRBV5-1

cdr3_aa: CASSLTLGRNQPQHF
cdr3_nt: TGTGCCAGCAGTTTAACTCTCGGGCGCAATCAGCCCCAGCATTTT
j_call: TRBJ1-5
d_call: -
clone_size: -
v_call: TRBV28

cdr3_aa: CSVVSSGINEQFF
cdr3_nt: TGCAGCGTTGTTTCTAGCGGGATCAATGAGCAGTTCTTC
j_call: TRBJ2-1
d_call: TRBD2
clone_size: -
v_call: TRBV29-1

cdr3_aa: CASSGGGGQLYGYTF
cdr3_nt: TGTGCCAGCAGTGGGGGTGGAGGACAGCTCTATGGCTACACCTTC
j_call: TRBJ1-2
d_call: -
clone_size: -
v_call: TRBV27

cdr3_aa: CASSLAQSGRYQETQYF
cdr3_nt: TGTGCCAGCAGCTTAGCTCAATCCGGGAGGTACCAAGAGACCCAGTACTTC
j_call: TRBJ2-5
d_call: TRBD2
clone_size: -
v_call: TRBV7-9

cdr3_aa: CASSPPGQLNTGELFF
cdr3_nt: TGTGCCAGCAGCCCGCCGGGACAGTTGAACACCGGGGAGCTGTTTTTT
j_call: TRBJ2-2
d_call: TRBD1
clone_size: -
v_call: TRBV7-9

cdr3_aa: CASSLPRDRETDTQYF
cdr3_nt: TGTGCCAGCAGCCTCCCCCGGGACAGAGAAACAGATACGCAGTATTTT
j_call: TRBJ2-3
d_call: TRBD1
clone_size: -
v_call: TRBV7-6

cdr3_aa: CASSSSGVAKNIQYF
cdr3_nt: TGTGCCAGCAGTTCGAGCGGGGTAGCCAAAAACATTCAGTACTTC
j_call: TRBJ2-4
d_call: TRBD2
clone_size: -
v_call: TRBV27

cdr3_aa: CASSPRREATDTQYF
cdr3_nt: TGCGCCAGCAGCCCAAGAAGGGAGGCCACAGATACGCAGTATTTT
j_call: TRBJ2-3
d_call: -
clone_size: -
v_call: TRBV10-1

cdr3_aa: CASSYRGTGIYEQYF
cdr3_nt: TGTGCCAGCAGTTACAGGGGCACGGGGATCTACGAGCAGTACTTC
j_call: TRBJ2-7
d_call: -
clone_size: -
v_call: TRBV6-7

cdr3_aa: CASSLVGVGGETQYF
cdr3_nt: TGTGCCAGCAGCTTAGTAGGGGTTGGGGGGGAGACCCAGTACTTC
j_call: TRBJ2-5
d_call: -
clone_size: -
v_call: TRBV7-7

cdr3_aa: CASSPGLLGNQPQHF
cdr3_nt: TGCGCCAGCAGCCCCGGGCTCTTGGGCAATCAGCCCCAGCATTTT
j_call: TRBJ1-5
d_call: -
clone_size: -
v_call: TRBV5-1

cdr3_aa: CATSRDIYENIQYF
cdr3_nt: TGTGCCACCAGCAGAGATATATACGAAAACATTCAGTACTTC
j_call: TRBJ2-4
d_call: -
clone_size: -
v_call: TRBV15

cdr3_aa: CASSEATRQFF
cdr3_nt: TGTGCCAGCAGTGAAGCGACTAGACAGTTCTTC
j_call: TRBJ2-1
d_call: -
clone_size: once
v_call: TRBV6-1

cdr3_aa: CASSYEGQAEQYF
cdr3_nt: TGTGCCAGCAGCTACGAGGGGCAGGCCGAGCAGTACTTC
j_call: TRBJ2-7
d_call: -
clone_size: -
v_call: TRBV7-9

cdr3_aa: CASSFGRGGNQETQYF
cdr3_nt: TGTGCCAGCAGCTTCGGTCGGGGGGGAAACCAAGAGACCCAGTACTTC
j_call: TRBJ2-5
d_call: TRBD2
clone_size: -
v_call: TRBV11-2

cdr3_aa: CASTTSGDRPTDTQYF
cdr3_nt: TGTGCCAGCACCACCTCAGGAGACAGGCCCACAGATACGCAGTATTTT
j_call: TRBJ2-3
d_call: -
clone_size: once
v_call: TRBV28